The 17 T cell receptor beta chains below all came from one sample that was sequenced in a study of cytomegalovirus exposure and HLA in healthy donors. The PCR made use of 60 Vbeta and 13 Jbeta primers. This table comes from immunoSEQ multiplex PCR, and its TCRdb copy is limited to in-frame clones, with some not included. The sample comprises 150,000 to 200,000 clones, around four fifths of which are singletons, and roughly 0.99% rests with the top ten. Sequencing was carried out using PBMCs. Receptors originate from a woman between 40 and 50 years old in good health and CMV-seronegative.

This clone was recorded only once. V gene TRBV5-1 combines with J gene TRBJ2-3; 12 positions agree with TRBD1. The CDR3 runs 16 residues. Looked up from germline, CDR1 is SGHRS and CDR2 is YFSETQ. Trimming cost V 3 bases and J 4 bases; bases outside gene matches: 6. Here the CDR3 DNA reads TGCGCCAGCAGCTCGAGGGGACAGGGGGCTTCAGATACGCAGTATTTT. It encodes CASSSRGQGASDTQYF. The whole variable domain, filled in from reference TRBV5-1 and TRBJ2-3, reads KAGVTQTPRYLIKTRGQQVTLSCSPISGHRSVSWYQQTPGQGLQFLFEYFSETQRNKGNFPGRFSGRQFSNSRSEMNVSTLELGDSALYLCASSSRGQGASDTQYFGPGTRLTVL.

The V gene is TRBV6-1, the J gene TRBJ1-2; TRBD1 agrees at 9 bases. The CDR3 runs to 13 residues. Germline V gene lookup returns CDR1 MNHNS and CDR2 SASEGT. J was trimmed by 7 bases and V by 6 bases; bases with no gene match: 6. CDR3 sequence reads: CASRAQGAGGYTF. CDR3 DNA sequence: TGTGCCAGCAGAGCACAGGGGGCTGGTGGCTACACCTTC.

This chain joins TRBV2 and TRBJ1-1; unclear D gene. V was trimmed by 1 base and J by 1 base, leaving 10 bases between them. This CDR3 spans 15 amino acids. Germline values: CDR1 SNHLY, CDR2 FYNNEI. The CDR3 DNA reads TGTGCCAGCAGTGAAGTGAACGGGTGGAACACTGAAGCTTTCTTT. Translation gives CASSEVNGWNTEAFF.

As DNA, the CDR3 is TGTGCCAGCAGCTTGGCGGGAAACACCGGGGAGCTGTTTTTT. It is translated as CASSLAGNTGELFF. The chain employs TRBV5-4 and TRBJ2-2, with D maybe TRBD2 (5 bases). This CDR3 has 14 residues. Germline assignment: CDR1 SGHNT and CDR2 YYREEE (reference sequence). Trimming removed 0 bases at V and 2 bases at J, with 5 bases between.

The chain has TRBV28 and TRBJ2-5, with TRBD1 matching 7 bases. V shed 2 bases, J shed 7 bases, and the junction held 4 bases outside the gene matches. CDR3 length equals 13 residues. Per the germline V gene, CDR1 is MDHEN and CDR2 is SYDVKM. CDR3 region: CASSLLRQGTQYF. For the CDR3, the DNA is TGTGCCAGCAGTTTACTCCGACAGGGGACCCAGTACTTC. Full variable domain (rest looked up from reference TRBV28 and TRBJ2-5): DVKVTQSSRYLVKRTGEKVFLECVQDMDHENMFWYRQDPGLGLRLIYFSYDVKMKEKGDIPEGYSVSREKKERFSLILESASTNQTSMYLCASSLLRQGTQYFGPGTRLLVL.

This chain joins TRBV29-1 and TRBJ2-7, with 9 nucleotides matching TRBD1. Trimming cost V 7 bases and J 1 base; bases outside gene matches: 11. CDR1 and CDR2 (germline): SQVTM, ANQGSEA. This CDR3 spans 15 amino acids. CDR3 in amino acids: CSAAPPDRGSYEQYV. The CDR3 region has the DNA TGCAGCGCTGCCCCCCCGGACAGGGGTTCCTACGAGCAGTACGTC.

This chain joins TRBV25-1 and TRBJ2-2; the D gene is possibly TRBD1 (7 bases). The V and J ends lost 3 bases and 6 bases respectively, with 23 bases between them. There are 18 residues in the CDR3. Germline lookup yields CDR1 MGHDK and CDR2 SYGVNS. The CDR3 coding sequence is TGTGCCAGCAGTGATGCGTGGGGGGACAGTTTCACGCCCGGGGAGCTGTTTTTT. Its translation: CASSDAWGDSFTPGELFF.

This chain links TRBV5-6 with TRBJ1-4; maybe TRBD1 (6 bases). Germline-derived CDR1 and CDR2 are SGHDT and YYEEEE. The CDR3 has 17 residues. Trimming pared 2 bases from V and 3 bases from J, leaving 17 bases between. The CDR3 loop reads CASSLYREPSANEKLFF. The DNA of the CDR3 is TGTGCCAGCAGCTTATACAGGGAACCATCTGCTAATGAAAAACTGTTTTTT. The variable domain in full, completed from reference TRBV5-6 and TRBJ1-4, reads DAGVTQSPTHLIKTRGQQVTLRCSPKSGHDTVSWYQQALGQGPQFIFQYYEEEERQRGNFPDRFSGHQFPNYSSELNVNALLLGDSALYLCASSLYREPSANEKLFFGSGTQLSVL.

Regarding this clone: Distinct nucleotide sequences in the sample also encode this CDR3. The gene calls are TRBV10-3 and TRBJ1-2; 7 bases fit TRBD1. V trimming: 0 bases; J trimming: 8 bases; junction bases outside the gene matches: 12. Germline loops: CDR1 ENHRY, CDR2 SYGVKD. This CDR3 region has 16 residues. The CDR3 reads CAISESTGTSPLGYTF. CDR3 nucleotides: TGTGCCATCAGTGAGTCGACAGGGACAAGCCCTCTCGGCTACACCTTC.

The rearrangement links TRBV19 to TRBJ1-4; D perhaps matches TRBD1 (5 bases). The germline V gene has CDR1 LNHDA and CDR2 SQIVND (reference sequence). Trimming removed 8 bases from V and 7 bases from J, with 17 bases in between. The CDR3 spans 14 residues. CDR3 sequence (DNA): TGTGCCAGTTTTCATACAGGCCTCTCTGAAAAACTGTTTTTT. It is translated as CASFHTGLSEKLFF.

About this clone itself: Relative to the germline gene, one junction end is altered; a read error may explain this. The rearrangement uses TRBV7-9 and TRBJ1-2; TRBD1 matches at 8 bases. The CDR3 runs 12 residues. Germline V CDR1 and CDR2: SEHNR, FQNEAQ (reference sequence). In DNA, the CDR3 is TGTTCCAGCAGCCCGACAGGGGATGGCTACACCTTC. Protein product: CSSSPTGDGYTF.

This CDR3 reads CASSQPRDRGYTF. In DNA form, the CDR3 reads TGCGCCAGCAGCCAACCGAGGGACAGGGGCTACACCTTC. V is TRBV4-3 and J is TRBJ1-2, with 8 nucleotides matching TRBD1. The CDR3 totals 13 residues. Germline loops: CDR1 LGHNA, CDR2 YSLEER. The V and J ends lost 2 bases and 8 bases, in that order; junction bases with no gene match: 4.

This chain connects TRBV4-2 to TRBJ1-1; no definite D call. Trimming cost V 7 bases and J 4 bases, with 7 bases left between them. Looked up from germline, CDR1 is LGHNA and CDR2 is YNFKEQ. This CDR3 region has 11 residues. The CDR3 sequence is CASMEGTEAFF. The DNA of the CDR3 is TGTGCCAGCATGGAGGGCACTGAAGCTTTCTTT.

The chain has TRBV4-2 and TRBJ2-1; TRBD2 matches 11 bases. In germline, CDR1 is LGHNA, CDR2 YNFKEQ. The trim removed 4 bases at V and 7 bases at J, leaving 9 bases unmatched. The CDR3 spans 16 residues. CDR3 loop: CASSRDTSGSGNEQFF. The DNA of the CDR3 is TGTGCCAGCAGCCGGGACACTAGCGGGAGTGGAAATGAGCAGTTCTTC.

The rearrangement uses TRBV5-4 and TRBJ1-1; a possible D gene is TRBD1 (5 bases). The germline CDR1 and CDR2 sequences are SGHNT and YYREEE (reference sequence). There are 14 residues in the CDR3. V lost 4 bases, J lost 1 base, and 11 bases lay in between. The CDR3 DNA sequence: TGTGCCAGCAGCCGGGCGGGGGAGAACACTGAAGCTTTCTTT. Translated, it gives CASSRAGENTEAFF. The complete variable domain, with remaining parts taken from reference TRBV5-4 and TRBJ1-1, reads ETGVTQSPTHLIKTRGQQVTLRCSSQSGHNTVSWYQQALGQGPQFIFQYYREEENGRGNFPPRFSGLQFPNYSSELNVNALELDDSALYLCASSRAGENTEAFFGQGTRLTVV.

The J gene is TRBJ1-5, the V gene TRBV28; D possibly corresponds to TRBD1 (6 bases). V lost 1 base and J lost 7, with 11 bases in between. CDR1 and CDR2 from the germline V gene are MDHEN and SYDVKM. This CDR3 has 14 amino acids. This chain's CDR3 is CASSLSGVLQPQHF. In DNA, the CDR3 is TGTGCCAGCAGTTTATCAGGGGTCTTGCAGCCCCAGCATTTT.

CDR3 in amino acids: CASKDRIGTDTQYF. The CDR3 DNA follows: TGTGCCAGCAAGGACAGGATCGGCACAGATACGCAGTATTTT. The chain links TRBV14 to TRBJ2-3; 7 bases are a match to TRBD1. V lost 7 bases to trimming and J lost 1 base; unmatched junction nucleotides: 5. Germline values: CDR1 SGHDN, CDR2 FVKESK. This CDR3 comprises 14 residues.